One sample yielded the 15 T cell receptor beta chains listed below, sequenced in a study of regulatory T cells in long-lasting Graves disease. Arm-PCR of CDR3 regions with iRepertoire HTBI primers generated TCR beta libraries. TCRdb independently ran MiXCR on the multiplex PCR reads; one entry per CDR3 protein. The table has about 470,000 distinct CDR3 sequences, roughly 20% seen once; the top ten hold approximately 8%. Time point of the sample: persistent/refractory GD, antithyroid drugs over 5 years with positive TRAb. Generation of the TCR library employed RNA extracted from PBMCs. The starting material was peripheral blood mononuclear cells (PBMCs), obtained when the disease was refractory, from a patient treated with antithyroid drugs. The receptors were sampled from a female donor with Graves disease.

This clonotype was counted only a few times. The rearrangement links TRBV7-2 to TRBJ1-4, with TRBD1 as a possible D gene (6 bases). Between the trimmed V and J ends, which lost 5 bases and 3 bases, there was a span of 16 bases. Germline V gives CDR1 SGHTA, CDR2 FQGNSA. The CDR3 has 16 residues. For the CDR3, the DNA is TGTGCCAGCAGCCCCTCGGGGGGGCGATCTAATGAAAAACTGTTTTTT. Translated, it gives CASSPSGGRSNEKLFF.

The chain links TRBV30 to TRBJ1-2; D unresolved. CDR1 is GTSNPN and CDR2 is SVGIG in the germline V gene (reference sequence). V was shortened by 5 bases and J by 5 bases, with 15 bases between the two germline ends. The CDR3 is 13 amino acids. CDR3 nucleotide sequence: TGTGCCTGGGCGGAAGAGTGGAGATATGGCTACACCTTC. Protein: CAWAEEWRYGYTF.

This clonotype was seen ten or more times. The V and J genes are TRBV12-5 and TRBJ1-5; TRBD1 might be the D (5 bases). This CDR3 is 16 amino acids long. V lost 3 bases and J 0 bases, leaving 12 bases between the germline ends. Germline CDR1 and CDR2: LGHNT and FRNRAP. The CDR3 region is CASGFAPGYSNQPQHF. CDR3 in DNA: TGTGCTAGTGGTTTTGCCCCAGGGTATAGCAATCAGCCCCAGCATTTT.

The chain has TRBV27 and TRBJ1-3; no reliable D call. Deletions cut 7 bases from V and 1 base from J, with 11 bases between. CDR1 is MNHEY and CDR2 is SMNVEV in the germline V gene (reference sequence). The CDR3 extends over 14 amino acids. The CDR3 reads CASKGILSGNTIYF. The CDR3 DNA reads TGTGCCAGCAAGGGTATACTTTCTGGAAACACCATATATTTT.

This clonotype came up many times. This sequence joins TRBV12-3 or TRBV12-4 and TRBJ2-7; no clear D. This CDR3 has 14 amino acids. V lost 5 bases and J lost 3, with 14 bases in between. For the CDR3, the DNA is TGTGCCAGCAGTACTACCCTCACCCTCTACGAGCAGTACTTC. It yields the protein CASSTTLTLYEQYF.

The sample holds a few counts of this clonotype. An end of the junction differs from the germline gene, which may be a read error. This sequence joins TRBV27 and TRBJ1-1; D may be TRBD1 (6 bases). Germline V lookup: CDR1 MNHEY, CDR2 SMNVEV (reference sequence). CDR3 length: 13 residues. This CDR3 reads CASVGHLYTEASF. DNA for the CDR3: TGTGCCAGCGTGGGACATCTCTACACTGAAGCTTCCTTT.

This clonotype was observed many times. J is TRBJ2-7 and V is TRBV12-3 or TRBV12-4, with D uncertain. Trimming removed 2 bases at V and 0 bases at J, with 8 bases between. The CDR3 totals 14 residues. CDR3 nucleotides: TGTGCCAGCAGTTTATTTGAAGGCTCCTACGAGCAGTACTTC. The encoded protein is CASSLFEGSYEQYF.

On this clonotype itself: A much larger clone differs by one base, so this may be a read error. The chain recombines TRBV6-6 with TRBJ2-5; D is perhaps TRBD1 or TRBD2 (5 bases each). This CDR3 region has 15 residues. Germline values: CDR1 MNHNY, CDR2 SVGAGI (reference sequence). The ends were cut back, 0 bases at V and 4 bases at J, with 12 bases in the middle. This CDR3 is CASSYSGKGRETQYF. The CDR3 DNA reads as TGTGCCAGCAGTTACTCGGGCAAGGGACGAGAGACCCAGTACTTC.

In this sample, this clonotype turned up a few times. Given a much more abundant clone one base away, this may be a read error. The CDR3 bases are TGTGCCAGCACAGCACCACAGGGGGAGGCTGAAGCTTTCTTT. This gives the protein CASTAPQGEAEAFF. This chain connects TRBV2 to TRBJ1-1, with 8 positions matching TRBD1. J gave up 6 bases and V 7 bases, and 10 bases lay outside the gene matches. The CDR3 is made up of 14 amino acids. Germline loops: CDR1 SNHLY, CDR2 FYNNEI.

Regarding this clonotype: This sequence may be a read error, since a much larger clone differs from it by one base. V gene TRBV27 combines with J gene TRBJ2-7; TRBD1 matches 10 bases. This CDR3 contains 15 residues. V lost 2 bases and J lost 6; bases outside the gene matches: 7. From germline, CDR1 is MNHEY and CDR2 SMNVEV (reference sequence). The CDR3 reads CASSLGTGEYCEQYF. CDR3 nucleotide sequence: TGTGCCAGCAGTTTAGGGACAGGGGAATACTGCGAGCAGTACTTC.

This clonotype was picked up many times. The CDR3 is CASGQNNYGYTF. DNA for the CDR3: TGTGCCAGCGGACAGAACAACTATGGCTACACCTTC. The chain carries TRBV28 and TRBJ1-2, with D tentatively TRBD1 (6 bases). In germline, CDR1 is MDHEN, CDR2 SYDVKM. Trimming removed 8 bases at V and 2 bases at J, with 9 bases between. This CDR3 comprises 12 residues.

This clonotype was picked up many times. The gene calls are TRBV28 and TRBJ1-5; 8 bases are a match to TRBD1. Trimming cost V 2 bases and J 4 bases; bases outside gene matches: 4. The length of the CDR3 is 15 residues. CDR1 is MDHEN and CDR2 is SYDVKM in the germline V gene. The CDR3 loop reads CASSLGQGYNQPQHF. The CDR3 bases are TGTGCCAGCAGTTTAGGACAGGGCTATAATCAGCCCCAGCATTTT.

The chain employs TRBV12-3 or TRBV12-4 and TRBJ2-7; TRBD1 matches 8 bases. The CDR3 loop spans 16 amino acids. Trimming removed 5 bases from V and 2 bases from J; junction bases left unmatched: 11. DNA of the CDR3: TGTGCCAGCAGTCTAGGCCCACCGGGACAGGCCTACGAGCAGTACTTC. Its protein product is CASSLGPPGQAYEQYF.

The chain carries TRBV6-2 or TRBV6-3 and TRBJ2-3; 7 bases align to TRBD2. V shed 2 bases and J 8 bases; nucleotides not matched to a gene: 7. The CDR3 covers 14 residues. Germline CDR1 MNHEY, CDR2 SVGEGT. The CDR3 reads CASSYEGGRGTQYF. DNA for the CDR3: TGTGCCAGCAGTTACGAGGGCGGGAGAGGTACGCAGTATTTT.

This clonotype appeared a few times. The V and J genes are TRBV29-1 and TRBJ2-2; D ambiguous. V was clipped by 5 bases and J by 6 bases, with 10 bases between them. CDR3 size: 12 residues. Germline lookup yields CDR1 SQVTM and CDR2 ANQGSEA. The CDR3 sequence: CSVRGLAGELFF. CDR3 in DNA: TGCAGCGTTCGAGGTTTGGCCGGGGAGCTGTTTTTT.